This T cell receptor (beta chain) was retrieved from a study of regulatory T cells in long-lasting Graves disease. The overall study: Graves' patients diagnosed newly had used antithyroid drugs under 3 months.

V was pared by 4 bases and J by 3 bases, with 17 bases between. The V gene's germline CDR1 is SGHRS and CDR2 YFSETQ. This CDR3 is 15 amino acids long. This clonotype was counted between two and nine times. Time point meaning: newly diagnosed GD, antithyroid drugs for less than 3 months. With RNA extracted from PBMCs as input, the TCR library was made. Criteria from the American Thyroid Association guidelines were applied to diagnose Graves' disease. Both iRepertoire HTBI primers and Arm-PCR of CDR3 regions were used to build the TCR beta libraries. TCRdb processed the multiplex PCR reads anew with MiXCR; each CDR3 protein has one entry. Among 540,000 or so distinct CDR3 sequences listed, about 14% were seen once. The data also belong to a second study, concerning T cells in Graves' hyperthyroidism and ophthalmopathy. From that paper: In blood, most of the thyroid clonotypes expanded above 0.001 were also present.

The specimen was peripheral blood mononuclear cells (PBMCs), collected at new diagnosis, from a patient treated with antithyroid drugs. The receptor was isolated from a man aged 30 to 45 with Graves disease. The chain carries TRBV5-1 and TRBJ2-7, with D possibly being TRBD1 (6 bases). The CDR3 sequence is CASSNDLLGGYEQYF. The CDR3 DNA reads TGCGCCAGCAGCAATGATTTATTAGGGGGCTACGAGCAGTACTTC.